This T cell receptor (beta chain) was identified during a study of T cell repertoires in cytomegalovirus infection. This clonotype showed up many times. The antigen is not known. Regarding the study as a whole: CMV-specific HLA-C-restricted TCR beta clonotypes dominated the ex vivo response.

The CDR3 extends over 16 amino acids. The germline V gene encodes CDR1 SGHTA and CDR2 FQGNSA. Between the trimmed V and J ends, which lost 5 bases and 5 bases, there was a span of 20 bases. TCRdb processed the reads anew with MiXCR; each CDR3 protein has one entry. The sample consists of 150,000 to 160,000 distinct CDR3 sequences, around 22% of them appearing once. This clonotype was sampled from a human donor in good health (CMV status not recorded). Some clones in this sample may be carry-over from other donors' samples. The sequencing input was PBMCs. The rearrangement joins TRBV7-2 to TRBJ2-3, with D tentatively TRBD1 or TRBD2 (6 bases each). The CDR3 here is CASSPQVGGAEDTQYF. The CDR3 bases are TGTGCCAGCAGCCCCCAGGTGGGGGGCGCGGAAGATACGCAGTATTTT.